This entry is about one T cell receptor (beta chain). V trimming: 4 bases; J trimming: 8 bases; junction bases outside the gene matches: 11. Germline loops: CDR1 MGHRA, CDR2 YSYEKL. The CDR3 has 16 residues. This specimen comes from a study of blood T cell repertoires in COVID-19. Authors' methods: Researchers report that nucleated cell counts were estimated from reference gene primer amplification. Generated by immunoSEQ multiplex PCR, the TCRdb table keeps only in-frame clones and is missing some. D and trimming come from the DNA, and the V and J calls and clone size come from that table. The sample includes fewer than 650,000 clones, roughly nine tenths of them seen just once.

The receptor comes from a woman aged 45 to 65 with COVID-19, enrolled during active disease. The sample consisted of peripheral blood. V is TRBV4-1 and J is TRBJ1-4; 9 bases fit TRBD1. CDR3 DNA sequence: TGCGCCAGCAGCCGAAAGGGACAGGGATTGAGAGAAAAACTGTTTTTT. This sequence encodes CASSRKGQGLREKLFF.